This T cell receptor beta chain was captured by sequencing in a study of blood T cell repertoires in COVID-19. Study as a whole: From T cells, B-cell-depleted T cells, or PBMCs came the material, which was cDNA or gDNA.

Participant age was about 18 to 89 years, and participants resided in 20 to 30 US areas. Either two negative PCRs, clearance, or symptom resolution qualified Cohort 3 donors as recovered. Original analysis: Amplification from reference gene primers served as the basis for estimated nucleated cell counts. Assay: immunoSEQ multiplex PCR; the TCRdb copy retains only in-frame clones and omits some. V and J calls and clone size are copied from that table; D and trimming were computed from the DNA. The sample yields roughly 280,000 clones, roughly nine tenths seen once. Points on this clone: Different DNA sequences within this sample yield the same CDR3.

Germline values: CDR1 KGHSH, CDR2 LQKENI. Trimming took 3 bases from V and 0 from J, leaving 15 bases between them. The CDR3 spans 16 residues. What was sequenced was PBMCs or T cells enriched from blood (not recorded which). This chain joins TRBV18 and TRBJ2-7; TRBD1 might be the D (5 bases). The TCR was taken from a woman younger than 35 who had recovered from COVID-19. The CDR3 DNA reads as TGTGCCAGCTCACCGGAGACAGCCCCGTACTCCTACGAGCAGTACTTC. Its translation is CASSPETAPYSYEQYF.